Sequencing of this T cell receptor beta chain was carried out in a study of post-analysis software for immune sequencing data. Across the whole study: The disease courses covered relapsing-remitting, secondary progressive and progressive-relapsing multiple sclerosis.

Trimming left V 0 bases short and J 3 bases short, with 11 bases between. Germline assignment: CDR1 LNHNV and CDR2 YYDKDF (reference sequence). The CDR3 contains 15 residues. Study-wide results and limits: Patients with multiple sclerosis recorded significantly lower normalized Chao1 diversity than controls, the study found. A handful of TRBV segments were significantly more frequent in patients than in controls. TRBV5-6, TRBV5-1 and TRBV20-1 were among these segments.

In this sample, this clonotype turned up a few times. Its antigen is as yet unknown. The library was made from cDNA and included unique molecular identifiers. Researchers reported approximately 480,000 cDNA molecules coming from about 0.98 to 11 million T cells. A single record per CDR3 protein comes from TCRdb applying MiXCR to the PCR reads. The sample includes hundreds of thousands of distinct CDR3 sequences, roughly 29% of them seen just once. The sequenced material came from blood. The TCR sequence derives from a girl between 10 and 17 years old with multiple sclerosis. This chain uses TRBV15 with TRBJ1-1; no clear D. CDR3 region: CATSREQRRDTEAFF. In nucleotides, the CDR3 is TGTGCCACCAGCAGAGAACAGCGGAGGGACACTGAAGCTTTCTTT.